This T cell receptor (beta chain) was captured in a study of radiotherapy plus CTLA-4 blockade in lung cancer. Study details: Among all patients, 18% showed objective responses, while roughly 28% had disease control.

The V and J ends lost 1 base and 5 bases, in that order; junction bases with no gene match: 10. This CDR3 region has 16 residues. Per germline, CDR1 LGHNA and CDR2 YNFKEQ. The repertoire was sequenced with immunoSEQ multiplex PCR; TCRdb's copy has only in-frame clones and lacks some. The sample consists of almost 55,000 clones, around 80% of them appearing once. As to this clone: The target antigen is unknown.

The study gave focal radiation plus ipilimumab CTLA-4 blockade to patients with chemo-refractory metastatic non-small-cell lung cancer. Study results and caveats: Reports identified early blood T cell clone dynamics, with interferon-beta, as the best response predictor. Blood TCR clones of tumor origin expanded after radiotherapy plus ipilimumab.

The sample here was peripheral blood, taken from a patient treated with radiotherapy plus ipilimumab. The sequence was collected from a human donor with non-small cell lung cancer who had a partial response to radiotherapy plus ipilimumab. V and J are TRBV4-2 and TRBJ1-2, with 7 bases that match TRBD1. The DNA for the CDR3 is TGTGCCAGCAGCCAAGGTGAGACAGGGAGGCGGTATGGCTACACCTTC. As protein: CASSQGETGRRYGYTF.